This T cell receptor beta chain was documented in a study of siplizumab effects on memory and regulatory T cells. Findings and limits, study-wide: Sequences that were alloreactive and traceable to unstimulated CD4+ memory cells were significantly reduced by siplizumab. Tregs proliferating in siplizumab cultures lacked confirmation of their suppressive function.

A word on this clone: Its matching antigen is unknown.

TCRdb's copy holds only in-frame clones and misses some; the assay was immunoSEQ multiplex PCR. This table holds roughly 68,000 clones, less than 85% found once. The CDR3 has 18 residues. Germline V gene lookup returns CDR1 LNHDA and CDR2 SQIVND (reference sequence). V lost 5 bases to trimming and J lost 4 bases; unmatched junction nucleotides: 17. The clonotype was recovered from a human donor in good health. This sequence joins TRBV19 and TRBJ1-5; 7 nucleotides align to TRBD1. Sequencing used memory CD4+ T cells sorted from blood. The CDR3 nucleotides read TGTGCCAGTAGTCCCCCGGGACAGACAATCGGGGGGAATCAGCCCCAGCATTTT. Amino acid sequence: CASSPPGQTIGGNQPQHF.